The 13 T cell receptor beta chains below come from one sample, sequenced in a study of cytomegalovirus exposure and HLA in healthy donors. TCRdb keeps only in-frame clones here, not all; method: immunoSEQ multiplex PCR. Here the sample spans roughly 190,000 clones, more than 70% being singletons. Sequenced input: PBMCs. These receptors all stem from a woman younger than 30 in good health and CMV-seronegative.

The chain carries TRBV5-1 and TRBJ2-3; 13 nucleotides agree with TRBD2. The CDR3 runs 16 residues. V lost 0 bases to trimming and J lost 6 bases; unmatched junction nucleotides: 4. Germline values: CDR1 SGHRS, CDR2 YFSETQ. The CDR3 protein is CASSLASTSGRDTQYF. The CDR3 DNA reads as TGCGCCAGCAGCTTGGCCTCGACTAGCGGGAGGGATACGCAGTATTTT.

V is TRBV9 and J is TRBJ1-2, with no clear D. This CDR3 spans 14 amino acids. Germline V gene sequence: CDR1 SGDLS, CDR2 YYNGEE. Between the trimmed V and J ends, which lost 6 bases and 0 bases, there was a span of 12 bases. This CDR3 is CASTTSGSNYGYTF. The DNA of the CDR3 is TGTGCCAGCACCACCTCCGGGTCTAACTATGGCTACACCTTC.

V is TRBV6-6 and J is TRBJ1-4, with D possibly matching TRBD1 (6 bases). V was pared by 2 bases and J by 6 bases, with 7 bases between. In germline, CDR1 is MNHNY, CDR2 SVGAGI (reference sequence). CDR3 length: 13 residues. CDR3 residues: CASSYRTDEKLFF. The CDR3 nucleotides are TGTGCCAGCAGTTACCGGACAGATGAAAAACTGTTTTTT.

V and J are TRBV30 and TRBJ2-5; 8 positions match TRBD1. Germline CDR1 GTSNPN, CDR2 SVGIG (reference sequence). V shed 5 bases, J shed 1 base, and the junction held 6 bases outside the gene matches. The CDR3 runs to 14 residues. CDR3 coding DNA: TGTGCCTGGGCGGCCACAGGGGGCCAAGAGACCCAGTACTTC. It codes for CAWAATGGQETQYF.

This sequence joins TRBV11-2 and TRBJ2-7; a weak D match, TRBD1 (5 bases). This CDR3 has 13 amino acids. Germline V gene sequence: CDR1 SGHAT, CDR2 FQNNGV. With 1 base removed from V and 3 bases from J, the gap between germline ends came to 7 bases. The CDR3 protein is CASSLGTLYEQYF. The CDR3 region has the DNA TGTGCCAGCAGCTTAGGGACACTCTACGAGCAGTACTTC.

This clone was seen only a few times. The same CDR3 is also encoded by other DNA sequences in this sample. The V call is TRBV4-2, the J call TRBJ2-7, with TRBD1 matching 9 bases. J gave up 2 bases and V 1 base, and 0 bases lay outside the gene matches. This CDR3 has 14 amino acids. Germline values: CDR1 LGHNA, CDR2 YNFKEQ. The CDR3 is CASSQGQGAYEQYF. The CDR3 bases are TGTGCCAGCAGCCAAGGACAGGGGGCCTACGAGCAGTACTTC.

This clone was seen a single time. V gene TRBV30 combines with J gene TRBJ2-3; D perhaps matches TRBD1 (5 bases). CDR3 length: 16 amino acids. V lost 0 bases and J 0 bases, leaving 13 bases between the germline ends. The germline V gene has CDR1 GTSNPN and CDR2 SVGIG (reference sequence). CDR3 protein: CAWSVLQGASTDTQYF. CDR3 bases: TGTGCCTGGAGTGTACTCCAGGGCGCTAGCACAGATACGCAGTATTTT.

This clone was counted once. The chain is built from TRBV19 and TRBJ1-4, with 7 bases lining up with TRBD1. The germline gives CDR1 LNHDA, CDR2 SQIVND (reference sequence). Trimming took 8 bases from V and 1 from J; bases not matched to a gene: 16. The CDR3 extends over 18 amino acids. The CDR3 nucleotides read TGTGCCAGTTTGCGGAGGGGGCGCAGGGGGGAAACTAATGAAAAACTGTTTTTT. Amino acid sequence: CASLRRGRRGETNEKLFF.

The V gene is TRBV13, the J gene TRBJ2-3; 8 positions agree with TRBD2. This CDR3 has 12 residues. The trim removed 6 bases at V and 9 bases at J, leaving 5 bases unmatched. Per the germline V gene, CDR1 is PRHDT and CDR2 is FYEKMQ (reference sequence). DNA for the CDR3: TGTGCCAGCAGATCGACGGGGGGGACGCAGTATTTT. This gives the protein CASRSTGGTQYF.

Concerning this clone itself: The junction departs from germline at one end; a sequencing error may be responsible. This rearrangement joins TRBV2 to TRBJ2-5; possibly TRBD2 for D (5 bases). Germline values: CDR1 SNHLY, CDR2 FYNNEI. The CDR3 totals 16 residues. CDR3 sequence (DNA): TGTGCCAGCAGCGAAGACTTGGTGGACTTGCAAGAGACCCAGTACTTC. This encodes CASSEDLVDLQETQYF.

V is TRBV5-1 and J is TRBJ1-4; 9 bases align to TRBD1. The CDR3 length is 16 residues. Germline assignment: CDR1 SGHRS and CDR2 YFSETQ. The V segment lost 0 bases and the J segment 4 bases; nucleotides outside the gene matches: 4. CDR3 in amino acids: CASSLGGQGFNEKLFF. The CDR3 coding sequence is TGCGCCAGCAGCTTGGGGGGACAGGGCTTTAATGAAAAACTGTTTTTT.

This chain uses TRBV10-2 with TRBJ1-2; the D gene is possibly TRBD1 (6 bases). The CDR3 has 15 residues. Trimming took off 4 bases at V and 4 bases at J, with 16 bases between the two ends. Germline values: CDR1 WSHSY, CDR2 SAAADI. The CDR3 protein is CASSGSNRAPYGYTF. In DNA form, the CDR3 reads TGCGCCAGCAGTGGATCAAACAGGGCCCCCTATGGCTACACCTTC.

This rearrangement joins TRBV6-1 to TRBJ2-7, with D maybe TRBD2 (6 bases). This CDR3 spans 14 amino acids. Germline V lookup: CDR1 MNHNS, CDR2 SASEGT. Trimming removed 8 bases at V and 0 bases at J, with 14 bases between. CDR3 in amino acids: CASYNGGASYEQYF. In DNA, the CDR3 is TGTGCCAGCTATAATGGCGGGGCCTCCTACGAGCAGTACTTC.